This is a list of T cell receptor beta chains from one sample in a study of blood T cell repertoires in COVID-19. This table comes from immunoSEQ multiplex PCR, and its TCRdb copy is limited to in-frame clones, with some not included. This sample has over 200,000 clones; about nine tenths occur once, and the top ten carry less than 3%. Source material: peripheral blood. The receptors originated from a woman between 55 and 75 years old with acute or convalescent COVID-19. The CDR3 runs from the conserved cysteine through the conserved F or W. A D gene is named only where the DNA matches it firmly. Some rows have no size entry. The others give once, few or many, or a class for an expanded clone.

clone_size: -
d_call: -
v_call: TRBV3-1/TRBV3-2
j_call: TRBJ1-4
cdr3_aa: CASSARTGWSEKLFF
cdr3_nt: TGTGCCAGCAGCGCCAGAACAGGGTGGAGTGAAAAACTGTTTTTT

clone_size: -
d_call: -
v_call: TRBV7-9
j_call: TRBJ1-1
cdr3_aa: CASSPLVGPMNTEAFF
cdr3_nt: TGTGCCAGCAGCCCCCTTGTGGGGCCCATGAACACTGAAGCTTTCTTT

clone_size: -
d_call: -
v_call: TRBV10-1
j_call: TRBJ2-3
cdr3_aa: CASGWRDTQYF
cdr3_nt: TGCGCCAGCGGCTGGAGAGATACGCAGTATTTT

clone_size: -
d_call: -
v_call: TRBV25-1
j_call: TRBJ2-1
cdr3_aa: CASRRPTGEQFF
cdr3_nt: TGTGCCAGCAGACGTCCAACGGGGGAGCAGTTCTTC

clone_size: -
d_call: TRBD1
v_call: TRBV19
j_call: TRBJ2-6
cdr3_aa: CASSPTGGPSGANVLTF
cdr3_nt: TGTGCCAGTAGTCCGACAGGGGGCCCGTCTGGGGCCAACGTCCTGACTTTC

clone_size: once
d_call: -
v_call: TRBV3-1/TRBV3-2
j_call: TRBJ1-6
cdr3_aa: CASSQATVVALHF
cdr3_nt: TGTGCCAGCAGCCAAGCCACGGTGGTCGCCCTCCACTTT

clone_size: -
d_call: TRBD2
v_call: TRBV5-1
j_call: TRBJ2-1
cdr3_aa: CASSLDLAGSYNEQFF
cdr3_nt: TGCGCCAGCAGCTTGGACCTAGCGGGCTCCTACAATGAGCAGTTCTTC

clone_size: -
d_call: TRBD2
v_call: TRBV6-2/TRBV6-3
j_call: TRBJ2-1
cdr3_aa: CASSLGGATYNEQFF
cdr3_nt: TGTGCCAGCAGTCTCGGGGGGGCGACCTACAATGAGCAGTTCTTC

clone_size: -
d_call: -
v_call: TRBV19
j_call: TRBJ1-4
cdr3_aa: CASSISRATNEKLFF
cdr3_nt: TGTGCCAGTAGTATTTCCAGGGCAACTAATGAAAAACTGTTTTTT

clone_size: -
d_call: TRBD1
v_call: TRBV7-2
j_call: TRBJ1-5
cdr3_aa: CASSEHRGQGPQHF
cdr3_nt: TGTGCCAGCAGCGAACACAGGGGGCAAGGGCCCCAGCATTTT

clone_size: once
d_call: TRBD2
v_call: TRBV11-2
j_call: TRBJ2-1
cdr3_aa: CASSFLATSGVNEQFF
cdr3_nt: TGTGCCAGCAGCTTCCTGGCGACTAGCGGGGTTAATGAGCAGTTCTTC

clone_size: few
d_call: -
v_call: TRBV30
j_call: TRBJ1-5
cdr3_aa: CACEGRSNQPQHF
cdr3_nt: TGTGCCTGCGAGGGCCGCAGCAATCAGCCCCAGCATTTT

clone_size: -
d_call: TRBD2
v_call: TRBV5-6
j_call: TRBJ2-7
cdr3_aa: CASSLTSGITYEQYF
cdr3_nt: TGTGCCAGCAGCTTGACTAGCGGGATTACATACGAGCAGTACTTC

clone_size: few
d_call: TRBD2
v_call: TRBV19
j_call: TRBJ2-3
cdr3_aa: CASSPRTSGTSTDTQYF
cdr3_nt: TGTGCCAGTAGTCCCCGGACTAGCGGAACTAGCACAGATACGCAGTATTTT

clone_size: -
d_call: TRBD1
v_call: TRBV6-2/TRBV6-3
j_call: TRBJ2-5
cdr3_aa: CASSRDSQETQYF
cdr3_nt: TGTGCCAGCAGCCGGGACAGCCAAGAGACCCAGTACTTC

clone_size: -
d_call: TRBD1
v_call: TRBV5-6
j_call: TRBJ1-3
cdr3_aa: CASSGRDRALSGNTIYF
cdr3_nt: TGTGCCAGCAGCGGTAGGGACAGGGCTCTCTCTGGAAACACCATATATTTT